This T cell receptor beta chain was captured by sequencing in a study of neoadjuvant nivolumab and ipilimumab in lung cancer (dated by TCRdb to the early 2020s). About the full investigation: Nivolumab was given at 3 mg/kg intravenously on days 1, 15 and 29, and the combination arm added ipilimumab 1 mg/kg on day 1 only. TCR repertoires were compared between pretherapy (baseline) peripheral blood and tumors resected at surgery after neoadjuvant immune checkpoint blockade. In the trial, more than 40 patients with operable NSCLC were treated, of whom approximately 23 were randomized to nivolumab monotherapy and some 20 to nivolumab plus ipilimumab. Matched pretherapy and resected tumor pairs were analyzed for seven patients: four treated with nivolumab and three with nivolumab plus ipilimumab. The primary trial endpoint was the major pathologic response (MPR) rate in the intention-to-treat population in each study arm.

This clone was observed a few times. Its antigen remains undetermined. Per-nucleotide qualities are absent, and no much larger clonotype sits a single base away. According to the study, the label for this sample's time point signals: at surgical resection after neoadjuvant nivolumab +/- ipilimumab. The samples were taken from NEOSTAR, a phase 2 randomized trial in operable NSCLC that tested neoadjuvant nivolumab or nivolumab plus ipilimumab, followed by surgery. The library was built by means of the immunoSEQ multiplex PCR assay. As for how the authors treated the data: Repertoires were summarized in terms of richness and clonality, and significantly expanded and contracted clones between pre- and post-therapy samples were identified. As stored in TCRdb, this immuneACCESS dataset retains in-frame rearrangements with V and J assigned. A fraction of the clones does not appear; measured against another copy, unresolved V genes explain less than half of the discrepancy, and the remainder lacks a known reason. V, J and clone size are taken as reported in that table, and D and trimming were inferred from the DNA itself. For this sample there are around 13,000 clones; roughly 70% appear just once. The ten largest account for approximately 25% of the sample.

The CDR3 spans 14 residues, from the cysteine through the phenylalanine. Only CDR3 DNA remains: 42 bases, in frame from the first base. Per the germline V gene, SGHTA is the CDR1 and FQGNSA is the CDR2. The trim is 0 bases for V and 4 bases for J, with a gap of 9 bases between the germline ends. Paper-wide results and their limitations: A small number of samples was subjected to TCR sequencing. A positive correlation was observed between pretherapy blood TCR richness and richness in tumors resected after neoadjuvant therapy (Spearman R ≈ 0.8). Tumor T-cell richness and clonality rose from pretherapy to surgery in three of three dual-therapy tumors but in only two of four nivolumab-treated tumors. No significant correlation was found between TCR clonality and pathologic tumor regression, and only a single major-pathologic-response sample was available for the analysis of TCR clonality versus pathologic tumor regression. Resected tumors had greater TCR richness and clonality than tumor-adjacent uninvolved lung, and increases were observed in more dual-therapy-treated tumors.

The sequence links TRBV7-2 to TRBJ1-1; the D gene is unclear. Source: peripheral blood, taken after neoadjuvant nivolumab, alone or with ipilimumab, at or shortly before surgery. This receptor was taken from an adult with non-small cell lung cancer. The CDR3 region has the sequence CASSLAGVSTEAFF. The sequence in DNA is TGTGCCAGCAGCTTAGCTGGGGTGAGCACTGAAGCTTTCTTT.